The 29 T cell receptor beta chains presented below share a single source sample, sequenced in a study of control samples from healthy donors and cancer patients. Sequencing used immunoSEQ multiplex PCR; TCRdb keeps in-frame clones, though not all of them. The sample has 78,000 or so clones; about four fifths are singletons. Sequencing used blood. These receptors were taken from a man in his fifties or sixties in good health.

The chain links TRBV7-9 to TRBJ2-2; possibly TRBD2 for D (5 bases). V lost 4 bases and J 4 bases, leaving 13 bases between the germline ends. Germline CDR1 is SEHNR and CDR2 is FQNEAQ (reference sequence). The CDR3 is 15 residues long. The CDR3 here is CASSYKSGLTGELFF. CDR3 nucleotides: TGTGCCAGCAGCTACAAGAGTGGACTCACCGGGGAGCTGTTTTTT. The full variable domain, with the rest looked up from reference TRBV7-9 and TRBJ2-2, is DTGVSQNPRHKITKRGQNVTFRCDPISEHNRLYWYRQTLGQGPEFLTYFQNEAQLEKSRLLSDRFSAERPKGSFSTLEIQRTEQGDSAMYLCASSYKSGLTGELFFGEGSRLTVL.

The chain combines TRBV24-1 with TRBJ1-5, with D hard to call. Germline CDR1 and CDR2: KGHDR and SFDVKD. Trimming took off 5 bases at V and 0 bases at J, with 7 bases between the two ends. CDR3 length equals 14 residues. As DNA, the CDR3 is TGTGCCACCAGTGCTTATTATAGCAATCAGCCCCAGCATTTT. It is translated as CATSAYYSNQPQHF.

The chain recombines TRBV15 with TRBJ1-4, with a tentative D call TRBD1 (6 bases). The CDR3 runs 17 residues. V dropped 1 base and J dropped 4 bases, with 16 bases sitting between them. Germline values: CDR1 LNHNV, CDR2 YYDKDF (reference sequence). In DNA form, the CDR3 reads TGTGCCACCAGCAGAGCGGGGGGGCTTACGGGTAATGAAAAACTGTTTTTT. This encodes CATSRAGGLTGNEKLFF. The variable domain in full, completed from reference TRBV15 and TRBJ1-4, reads DAMVIQNPRYQVTQFGKPVTLSCSQTLNHNVMYWYQQKSSQAPKLLFHYYDKDFNNEADTPDNFQSRRPNTSFCFLDIRSPGLGDTAMYLCATSRAGGLTGNEKLFFGSGTQLSVL.

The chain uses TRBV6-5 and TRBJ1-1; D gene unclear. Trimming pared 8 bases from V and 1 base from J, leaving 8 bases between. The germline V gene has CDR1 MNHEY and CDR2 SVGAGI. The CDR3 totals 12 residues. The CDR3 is CASGRGNTEAFF. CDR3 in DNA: TGTGCCAGCGGAAGAGGGAACACTGAAGCTTTCTTT.

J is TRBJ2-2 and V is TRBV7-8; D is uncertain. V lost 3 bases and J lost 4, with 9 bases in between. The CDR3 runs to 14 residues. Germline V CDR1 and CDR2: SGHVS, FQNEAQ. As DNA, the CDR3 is TGTGCCAGCAGCTTTTACCCCCGCACCGGGGAGCTGTTTTTT. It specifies CASSFYPRTGELFF.

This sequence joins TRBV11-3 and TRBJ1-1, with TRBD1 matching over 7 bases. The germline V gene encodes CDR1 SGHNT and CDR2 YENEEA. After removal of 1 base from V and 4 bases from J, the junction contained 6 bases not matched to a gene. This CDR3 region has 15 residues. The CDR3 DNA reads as TGTGCCAGCAGCTTAGTGGCAGGGGGTAGCACTGAAGCTTTCTTT. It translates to CASSLVAGGSTEAFF.

CDR3 amino acids: CASSSNSYEQYF. The CDR3 DNA reads as TGTGCCAGCAGCTCAAACAGCTACGAGCAGTACTTC. The J gene is TRBJ2-7, the V gene TRBV7-9; D uncertain. CDR3 length equals 12 residues. V lost 4 bases and J 3 bases, leaving 7 bases between the germline ends. CDR1 and CDR2 (germline): SEHNR, FQNEAQ (reference sequence).

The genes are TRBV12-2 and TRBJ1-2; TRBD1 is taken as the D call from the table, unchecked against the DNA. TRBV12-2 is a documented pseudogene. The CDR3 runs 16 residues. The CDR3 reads CASRLATQTANYGYTF. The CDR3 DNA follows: TGTGCAAGTCGCTTAGCAACCCAAACAGCTAACTATGGCTACACCTTC.

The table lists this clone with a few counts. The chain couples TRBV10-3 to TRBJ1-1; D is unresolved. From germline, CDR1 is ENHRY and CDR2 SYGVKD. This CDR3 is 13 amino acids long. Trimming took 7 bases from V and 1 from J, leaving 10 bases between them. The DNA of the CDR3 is TGTGCCATCAAGGAAGACCCGAACACTGAAGCTTTCTTT. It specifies CAIKEDPNTEAFF.

DNA of the CDR3: TGTGCCAGCAGTGCCTCTAGACTAGCGGGAACCGATGAGCAGTTCTTC. Its protein product is CASSASRLAGTDEQFF. The chain links TRBV6-4 to TRBJ2-1; TRBD2 matches at 11 bases. Trimming at V came to 4 bases and at J to 8 bases, leaving 10 bases not matched to a gene. This CDR3 contains 16 residues. The germline gives CDR1 MRHNA, CDR2 SNTAGT.

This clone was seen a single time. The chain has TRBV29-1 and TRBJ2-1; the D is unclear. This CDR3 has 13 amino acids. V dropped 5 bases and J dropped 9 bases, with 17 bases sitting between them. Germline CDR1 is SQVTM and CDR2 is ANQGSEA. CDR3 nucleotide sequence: TGCAGCGTTCAGCTGTTACGGAATGGTGAGCAGTTCTTC. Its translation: CSVQLLRNGEQFF.

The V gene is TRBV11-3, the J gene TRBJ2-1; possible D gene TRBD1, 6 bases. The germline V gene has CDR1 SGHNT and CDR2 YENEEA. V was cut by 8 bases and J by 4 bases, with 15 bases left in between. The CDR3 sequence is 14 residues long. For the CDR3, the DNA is TGTGCCAGCGGCGCTACAGGGATGTACAATGAGCAGTTCTTC. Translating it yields CASGATGMYNEQFF.

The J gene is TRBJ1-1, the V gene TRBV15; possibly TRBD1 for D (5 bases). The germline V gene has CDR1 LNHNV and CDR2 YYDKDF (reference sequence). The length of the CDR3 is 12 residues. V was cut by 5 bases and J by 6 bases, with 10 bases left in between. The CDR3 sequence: CATSPRDPEAFF. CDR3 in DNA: TGTGCCACCAGCCCCCGGGACCCTGAAGCTTTCTTT.

The CDR3 spells CASSQELDRDHYGYTF. In DNA form, the CDR3 reads TGCGCCAGCAGCCAAGAACTTGACAGGGATCACTATGGCTACACCTTC. The V call is TRBV4-3, the J call TRBJ1-2; 7 nucleotides align to TRBD1. CDR3 length: 16 residues. After removal of 0 bases from V and 3 bases from J, the junction contained 7 bases not matched to a gene. Germline CDR1 LGHNA, CDR2 YSLEER.

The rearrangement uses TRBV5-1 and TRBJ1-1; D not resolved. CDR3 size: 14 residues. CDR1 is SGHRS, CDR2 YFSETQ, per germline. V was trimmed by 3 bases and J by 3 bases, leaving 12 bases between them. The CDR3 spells CASSSRRRDTEAFF. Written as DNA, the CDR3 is TGCGCCAGCAGCTCCCGCCGAAGGGACACTGAAGCTTTCTTT.

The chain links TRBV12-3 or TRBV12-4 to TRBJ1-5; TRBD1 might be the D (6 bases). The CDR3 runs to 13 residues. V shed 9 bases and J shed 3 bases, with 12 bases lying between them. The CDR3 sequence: CASVGQINQPQHF. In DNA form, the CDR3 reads TGTGCCAGTGTCGGACAGATCAATCAGCCCCAGCATTTT.

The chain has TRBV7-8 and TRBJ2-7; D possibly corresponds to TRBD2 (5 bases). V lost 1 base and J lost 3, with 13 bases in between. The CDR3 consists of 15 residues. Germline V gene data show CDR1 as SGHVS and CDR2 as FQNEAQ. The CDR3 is CASSLGTGLGYEQYF. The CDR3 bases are TGTGCCAGCAGCTTAGGGACTGGCCTCGGCTACGAGCAGTACTTC.

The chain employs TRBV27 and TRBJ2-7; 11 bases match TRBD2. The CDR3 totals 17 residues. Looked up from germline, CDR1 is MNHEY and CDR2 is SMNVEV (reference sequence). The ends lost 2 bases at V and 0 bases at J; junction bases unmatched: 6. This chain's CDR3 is CASSLRLGLAGSYEQYF. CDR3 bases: TGTGCCAGCAGTTTACGCTTAGGACTAGCGGGCTCCTACGAGCAGTACTTC.

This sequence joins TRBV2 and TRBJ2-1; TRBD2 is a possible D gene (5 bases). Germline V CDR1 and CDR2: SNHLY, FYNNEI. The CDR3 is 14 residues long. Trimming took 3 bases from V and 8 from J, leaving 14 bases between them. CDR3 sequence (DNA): TGTGCCAGCAGTGACGGGGTCCGCCGGTATGAGCAGTTCTTC. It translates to CASSDGVRRYEQFF.

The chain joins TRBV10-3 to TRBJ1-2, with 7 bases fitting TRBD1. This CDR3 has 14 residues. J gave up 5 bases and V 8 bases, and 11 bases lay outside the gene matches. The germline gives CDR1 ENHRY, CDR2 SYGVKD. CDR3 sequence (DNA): TGTGCCATCCAGGGACAGAACTTAACTTATGGCTACACCTTC. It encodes CAIQGQNLTYGYTF.

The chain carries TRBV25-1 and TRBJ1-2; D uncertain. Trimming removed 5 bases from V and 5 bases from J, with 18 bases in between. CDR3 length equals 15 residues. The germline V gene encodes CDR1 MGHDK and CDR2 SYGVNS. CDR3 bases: TGTGCCAGCAGTCATTGGACGGCGTCGAAATATGGCTACACCTTC. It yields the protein CASSHWTASKYGYTF.

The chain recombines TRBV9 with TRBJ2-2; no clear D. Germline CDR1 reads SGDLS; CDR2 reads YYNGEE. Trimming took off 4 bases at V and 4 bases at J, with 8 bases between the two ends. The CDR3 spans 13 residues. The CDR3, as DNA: TGTGCCAGCAGCCCCTCGAGCACCGGGGAGCTGTTTTTT. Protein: CASSPSSTGELFF.

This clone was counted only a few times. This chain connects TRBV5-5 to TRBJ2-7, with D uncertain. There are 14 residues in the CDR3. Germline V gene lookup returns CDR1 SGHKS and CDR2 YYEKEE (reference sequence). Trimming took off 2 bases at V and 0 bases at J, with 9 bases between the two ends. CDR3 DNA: TGTGCCAGCAGCTTCCAGGCCATCTCCTACGAGCAGTACTTC. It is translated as CASSFQAISYEQYF.

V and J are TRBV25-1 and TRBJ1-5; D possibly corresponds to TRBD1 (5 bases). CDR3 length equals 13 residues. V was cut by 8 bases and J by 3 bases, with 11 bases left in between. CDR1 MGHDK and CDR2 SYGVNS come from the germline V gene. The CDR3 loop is CASQGRLNQPQHF. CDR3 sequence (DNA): TGTGCCAGCCAGGGACGGCTCAATCAGCCCCAGCATTTT.

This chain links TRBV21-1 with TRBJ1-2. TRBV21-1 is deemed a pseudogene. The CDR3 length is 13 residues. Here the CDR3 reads CASNMGGNYGYTF. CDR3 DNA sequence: TGTGCCAGCAACATGGGGGGTAACTATGGCTACACCTTC.

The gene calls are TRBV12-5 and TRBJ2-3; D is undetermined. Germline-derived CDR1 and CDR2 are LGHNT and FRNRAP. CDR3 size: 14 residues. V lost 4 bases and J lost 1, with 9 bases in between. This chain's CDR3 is CASGSEDGTDTQYF. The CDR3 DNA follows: TGTGCTAGTGGTTCCGAGGATGGCACAGATACGCAGTATTTT.

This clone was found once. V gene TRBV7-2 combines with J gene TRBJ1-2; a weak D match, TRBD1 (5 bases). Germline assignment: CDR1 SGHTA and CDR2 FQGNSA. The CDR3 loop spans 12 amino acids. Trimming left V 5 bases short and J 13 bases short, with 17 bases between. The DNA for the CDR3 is TGTGCCAGCAGCCCCAGTGAAGGGGAATTCACCTTC. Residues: CASSPSEGEFTF.

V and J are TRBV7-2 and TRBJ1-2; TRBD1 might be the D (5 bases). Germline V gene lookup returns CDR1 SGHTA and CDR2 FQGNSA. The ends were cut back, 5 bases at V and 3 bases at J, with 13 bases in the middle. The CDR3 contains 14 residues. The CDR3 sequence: CASSPRGGDYGYTF. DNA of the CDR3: TGTGCCAGCAGCCCCCGCGGGGGGGACTATGGCTACACCTTC. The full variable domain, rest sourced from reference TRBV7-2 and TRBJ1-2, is GAGVSQSPSNKVTEKGKDVELRCDPISGHTALYWYRQSLGQGLEFLIYFQGNSAPDKSGLPSDRFSAERTGGSVSTLTIQRTQQEDSAVYLCASSPRGGDYGYTFGSGTRLTVV.

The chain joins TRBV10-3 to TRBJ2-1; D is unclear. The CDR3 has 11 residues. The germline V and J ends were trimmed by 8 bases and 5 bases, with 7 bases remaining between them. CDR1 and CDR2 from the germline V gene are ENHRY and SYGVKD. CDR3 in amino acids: CAIATDNEQFF. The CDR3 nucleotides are TGTGCCATCGCGACTGACAATGAGCAGTTCTTC.